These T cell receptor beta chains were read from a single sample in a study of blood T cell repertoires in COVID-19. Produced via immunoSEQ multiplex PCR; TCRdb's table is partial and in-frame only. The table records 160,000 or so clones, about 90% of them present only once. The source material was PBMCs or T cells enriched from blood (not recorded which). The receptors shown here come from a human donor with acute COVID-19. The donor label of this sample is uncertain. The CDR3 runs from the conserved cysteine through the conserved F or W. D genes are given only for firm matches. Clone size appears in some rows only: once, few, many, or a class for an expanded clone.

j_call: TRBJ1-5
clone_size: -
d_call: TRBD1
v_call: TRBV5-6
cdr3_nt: TGTGCCAGCAGCTTATACAGGGGGCGACCCCAGCATTTT
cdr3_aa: CASSLYRGRPQHF

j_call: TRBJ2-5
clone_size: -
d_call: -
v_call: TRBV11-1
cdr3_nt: TGTGCCAGCAGGGGCCAGGGGGAGGTGACCCAGTACTTC
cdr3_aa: CASRGQGEVTQYF

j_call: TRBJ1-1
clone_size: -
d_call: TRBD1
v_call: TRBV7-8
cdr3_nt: TGTGCCAGCAGCCCGCACAGGGGGGGAGACACTGAAGCTTTCTTT
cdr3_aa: CASSPHRGGDTEAFF

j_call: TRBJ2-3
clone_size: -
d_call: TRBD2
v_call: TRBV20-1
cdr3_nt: TGCAGTGCTAGGGGGGCGGGGGGGGCGTATTTT
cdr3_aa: CSARGAGGAYF

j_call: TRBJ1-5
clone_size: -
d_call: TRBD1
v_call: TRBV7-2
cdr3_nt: TGTGCCAGCACCAAGGGGACAGGGGGCTGGCAGCCCCAGCATTTT
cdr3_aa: CASTKGTGGWQPQHF

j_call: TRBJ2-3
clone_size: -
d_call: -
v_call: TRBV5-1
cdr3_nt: TGCGCCAGCAGCTTAGGGGACACAGATACGCAGTATTTT
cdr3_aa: CASSLGDTDTQYF

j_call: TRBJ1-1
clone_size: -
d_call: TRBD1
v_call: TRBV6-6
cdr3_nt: TGTGCCAGCAGTTCCCCAGGGGGGATCAACACTGAAGCTTTCTTT
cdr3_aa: CASSSPGGINTEAFF

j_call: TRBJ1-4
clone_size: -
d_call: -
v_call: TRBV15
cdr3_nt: TGTGCCACCAGCAGAGATCCAGCGGCTAATGAAAAACTGTTTTTT
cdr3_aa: CATSRDPAANEKLFF

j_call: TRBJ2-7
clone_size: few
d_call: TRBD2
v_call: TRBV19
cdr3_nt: TGTGCCAGTAGTACTAATAGCGGGGGGTCCGGGAAGCAGTACTTC
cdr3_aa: CASSTNSGGSGKQYF

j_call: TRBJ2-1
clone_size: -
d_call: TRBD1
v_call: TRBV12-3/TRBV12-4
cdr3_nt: TGTGCCAGCAGGCAGGCAGGGGGCGGTGAGCAGTTCTTC
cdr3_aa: CASRQAGGGEQFF

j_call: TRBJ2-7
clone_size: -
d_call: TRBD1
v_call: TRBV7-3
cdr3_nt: TGTGCCAGCAGCTTAGACAGGGCAGGGGAGCAGTACTTC
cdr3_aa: CASSLDRAGEQYF

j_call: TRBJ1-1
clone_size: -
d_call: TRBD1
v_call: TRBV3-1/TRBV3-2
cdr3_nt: TGTGCCAGCAGCCAAGGCCAGCGTGACAGGGGGAACACTGAAGCTTTCTTT
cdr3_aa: CASSQGQRDRGNTEAFF

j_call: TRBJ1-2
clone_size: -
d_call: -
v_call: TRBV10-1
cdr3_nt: TGCGCCAGCAGTGAGTCAGGGGACTATGGCTACACCTTC
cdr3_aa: CASSESGDYGYTF

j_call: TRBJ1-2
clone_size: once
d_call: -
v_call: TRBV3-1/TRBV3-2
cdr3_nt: TGTGCCAGCAGCCAATCAGGGGATAATGGCTACACCTTC
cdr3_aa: CASSQSGDNGYTF

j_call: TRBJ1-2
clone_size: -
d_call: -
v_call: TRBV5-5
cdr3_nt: TGTGCCAGCGGGACTATCGGGGTTTATGGCTACACCTTC
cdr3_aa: CASGTIGVYGYTF

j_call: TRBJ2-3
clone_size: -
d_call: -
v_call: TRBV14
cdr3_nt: TGTGCCAGCAGCCGCGCCGATACGCAGTATTTT
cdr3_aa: CASSRADTQYF

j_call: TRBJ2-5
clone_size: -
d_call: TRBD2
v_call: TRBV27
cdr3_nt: TGTGCCAGCAGCATCCTCAAGCGGGGATCCGAAGAGACCCAGTACTTC
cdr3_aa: CASSILKRGSEETQYF

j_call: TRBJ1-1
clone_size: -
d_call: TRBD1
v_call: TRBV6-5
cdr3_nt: TGTGCCAGCACCTTCCGGGGGACAGGGGCTTCCGAAGCTTTCTTT
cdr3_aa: CASTFRGTGASEAFF

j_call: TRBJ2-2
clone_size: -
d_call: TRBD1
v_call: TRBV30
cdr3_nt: TGTGCCTGGATCACTCCCGGGACAGGGAACACCGGGGAGCTGTTTTTT
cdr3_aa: CAWITPGTGNTGELFF

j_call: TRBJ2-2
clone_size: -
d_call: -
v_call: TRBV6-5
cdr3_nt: TGTGCCAGCAGTAAGGACGTTCGAGCGGCCGGGGAGCTGTTTTTT
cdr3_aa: CASSKDVRAAGELFF

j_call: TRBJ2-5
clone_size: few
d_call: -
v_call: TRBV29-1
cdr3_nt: TGCAGCGTTGAAGATGAGGCGGGGGAGACCCAGTACTTC
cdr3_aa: CSVEDEAGETQYF

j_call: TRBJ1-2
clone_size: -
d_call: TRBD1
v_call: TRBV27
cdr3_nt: TGTGCCAGCAGCCCGGGGACAGGAGTTAACTATGGCTACACCTTC
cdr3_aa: CASSPGTGVNYGYTF

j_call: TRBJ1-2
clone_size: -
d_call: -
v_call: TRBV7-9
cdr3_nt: TGTGCCAGCAGCCCCGGACGGGGTGGCTACACCTTC
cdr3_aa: CASSPGRGGYTF

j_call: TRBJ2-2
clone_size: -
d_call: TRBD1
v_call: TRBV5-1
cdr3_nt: TGCGCCAGCAGCTTGGGGACAGGGAGCACCGGGGAGCTGTTTTTT
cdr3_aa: CASSLGTGSTGELFF

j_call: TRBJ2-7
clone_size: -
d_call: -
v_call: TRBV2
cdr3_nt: TGTGCCAGCAGTGAATCGGTAGTCTCCTACGAGCAGTACTTC
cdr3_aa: CASSESVVSYEQYF

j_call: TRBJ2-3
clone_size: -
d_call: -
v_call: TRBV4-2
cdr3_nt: TGTGCCAGCAGCCAAGCTAGACTCACAGATACGCAGTATTTT
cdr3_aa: CASSQARLTDTQYF

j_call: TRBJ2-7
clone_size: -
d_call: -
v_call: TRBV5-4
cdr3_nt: TGTGCCAGCAGCTGGGGGCAGGGGAGCTCCTACGAGCAGTACTTC
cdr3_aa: CASSWGQGSSYEQYF

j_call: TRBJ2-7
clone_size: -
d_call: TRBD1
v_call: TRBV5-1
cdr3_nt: TGCGCCAGCAGCTTGGCCGGGACAGAAAGGCACGAGCAGTACTTC
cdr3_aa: CASSLAGTERHEQYF

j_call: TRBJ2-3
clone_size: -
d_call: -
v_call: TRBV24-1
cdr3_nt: TGTGCCACCAGTGGGCCGGGACACACTTTCACAGATACGCAGTATTTT
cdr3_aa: CATSGPGHTFTDTQYF

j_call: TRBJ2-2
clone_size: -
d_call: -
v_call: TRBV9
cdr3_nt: TGTGCCAGCAGCGTAGAGGTAGGGGAGGACACCGGGGAGCTGTTTTTT
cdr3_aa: CASSVEVGEDTGELFF

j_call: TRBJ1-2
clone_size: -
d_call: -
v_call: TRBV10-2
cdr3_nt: TGCGCCAGCAGTGAGCCGGACGGACAGTATGGCTACACCTTC
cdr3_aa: CASSEPDGQYGYTF

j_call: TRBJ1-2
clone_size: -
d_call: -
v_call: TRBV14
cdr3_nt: TGTGCCAGCAGCCAAAAGTCGGACAGCTACTATGGCTACACCTTC
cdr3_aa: CASSQKSDSYYGYTF

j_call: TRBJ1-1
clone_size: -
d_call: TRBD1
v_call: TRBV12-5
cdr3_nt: TGTGCTAGTGCCCGACAGGGATTTGAAGCTTTCTTT
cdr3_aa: CASARQGFEAFF

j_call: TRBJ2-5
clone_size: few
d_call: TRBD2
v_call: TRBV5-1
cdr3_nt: TGCGCCAGCTCAAGGGAGAGCTTTCGGGGGGGACCTCAGTACTTC
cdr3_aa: CASSRESFRGGPQYF

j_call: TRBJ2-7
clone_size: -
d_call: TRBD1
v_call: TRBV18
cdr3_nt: TGTGCCAGCTCACCTGGACAGGGACCCTCCTACGAGCAGTACTTC
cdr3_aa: CASSPGQGPSYEQYF

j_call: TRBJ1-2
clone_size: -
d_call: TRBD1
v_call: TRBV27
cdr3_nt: TGTGCCAGCAGTTTACCCTGGGACAGGGCTTTTGGCTACACCTTC
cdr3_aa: CASSLPWDRAFGYTF

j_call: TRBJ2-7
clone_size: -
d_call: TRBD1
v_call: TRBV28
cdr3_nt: TGTGCCAGCAGTTTATACATGGGGACAGGGAGGGGGTCCGAGCAGTACTTC
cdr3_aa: CASSLYMGTGRGSEQYF

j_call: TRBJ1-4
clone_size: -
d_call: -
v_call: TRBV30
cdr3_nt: TGTGCCTGGAGTGCAGGGCCTGCAACTAATGAAAAACTGTTTTTT
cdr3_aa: CAWSAGPATNEKLFF

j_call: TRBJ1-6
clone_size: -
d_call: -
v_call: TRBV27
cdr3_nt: TGTGCCAGCAGTCCCCTCGAGGTGAGGAATTCACCCCTCCACTTT
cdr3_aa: CASSPLEVRNSPLHF

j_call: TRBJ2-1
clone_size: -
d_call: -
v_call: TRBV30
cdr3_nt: TGTGCCTGGACCGAAGGGGGAAGACAGTTCTTC
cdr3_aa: CAWTEGGRQFF

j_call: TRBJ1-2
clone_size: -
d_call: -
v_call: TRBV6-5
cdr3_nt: TGTGCCAGCAGTCAAACCCCAGACGCAGAGCGTGGCTACACCTTC
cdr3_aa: CASSQTPDAERGYTF

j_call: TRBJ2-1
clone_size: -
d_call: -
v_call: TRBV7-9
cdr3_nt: TGTGCCAGCAGCTCCCAAGGCCACCCCGAGGATGAGCAGTTCTTC
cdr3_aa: CASSSQGHPEDEQFF

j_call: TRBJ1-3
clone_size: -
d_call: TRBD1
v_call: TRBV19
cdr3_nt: TGTGCCAGTTATCCTTCACCGGGACAGGAGGCTGGAAACACCATATATTTT
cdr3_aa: CASYPSPGQEAGNTIYF

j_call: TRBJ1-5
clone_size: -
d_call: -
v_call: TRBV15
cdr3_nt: TGTGCCACCAGCAGAGATCGGAAGGAGGCCCAGCATTTT
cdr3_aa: CATSRDRKEAQHF

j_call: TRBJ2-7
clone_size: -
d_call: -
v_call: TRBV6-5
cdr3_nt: TGTGCCAGCAGTTTGTTACAGGGCCCCTACGAGCAGTACTTC
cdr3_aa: CASSLLQGPYEQYF

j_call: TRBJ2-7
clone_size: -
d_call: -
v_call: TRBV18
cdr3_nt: TGTGCCAGCTCACCGTGGACGGAGGACGACTACTACGAGCAGTACTTC
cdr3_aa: CASSPWTEDDYYEQYF

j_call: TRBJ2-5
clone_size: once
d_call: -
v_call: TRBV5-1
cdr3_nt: TGCGCCAGCAGCTTGACAATTCAAGAGACCCAGTACTTC
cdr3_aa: CASSLTIQETQYF

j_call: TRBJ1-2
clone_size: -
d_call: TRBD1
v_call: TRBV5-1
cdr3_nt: TGCGCCAGCAGCTTGATGGAGGGGGCGGGTTTCGGCTACACCTTC
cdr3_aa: CASSLMEGAGFGYTF

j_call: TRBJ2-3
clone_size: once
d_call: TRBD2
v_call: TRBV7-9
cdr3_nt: TGTGCCAGCAGCTCGGGACTAGGAGTGACAGATACGCAGTATTTT
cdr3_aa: CASSSGLGVTDTQYF

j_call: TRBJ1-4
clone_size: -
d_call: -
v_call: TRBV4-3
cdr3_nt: TGCGCCAGCAGCCAAGAGTGGGAGGCAGAAGCTAATGAAAAACTGTTTTTT
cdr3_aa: CASSQEWEAEANEKLFF

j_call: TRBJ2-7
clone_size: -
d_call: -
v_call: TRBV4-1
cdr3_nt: TGCGCCAGCAGCCAAGTCCTGGCGGCGTCCTACGAGCAGTACTTC
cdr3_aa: CASSQVLAASYEQYF

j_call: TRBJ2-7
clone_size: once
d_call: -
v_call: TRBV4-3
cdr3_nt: TGCGCCAGCAGCTTAGTGCAGGTGAAGCAGTACTTC
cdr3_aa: CASSLVQVKQYF

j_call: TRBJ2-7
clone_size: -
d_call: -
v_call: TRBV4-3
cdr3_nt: TGCGCCAGCAGCCAAAGATCGGAGGAGTCCTACGAGCAGTACTTC
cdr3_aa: CASSQRSEESYEQYF

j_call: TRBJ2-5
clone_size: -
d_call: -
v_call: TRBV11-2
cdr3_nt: TGTGCCAGCAGCTTAGGGGCGGGCCCCTTGCAACAAGAGACCCAGTACTTC
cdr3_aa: CASSLGAGPLQQETQYF

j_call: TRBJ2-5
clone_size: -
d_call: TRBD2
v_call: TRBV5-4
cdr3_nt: TGTGCCAGCAGCCGACTAGCAATAGGAGAGACCCAGTACTTC
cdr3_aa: CASSRLAIGETQYF

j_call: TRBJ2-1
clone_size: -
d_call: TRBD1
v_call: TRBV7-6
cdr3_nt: TGTGCCAGCAGCTTACTTCAGGGGGCATCTTACAATGAGCAGTTCTTC
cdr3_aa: CASSLLQGASYNEQFF

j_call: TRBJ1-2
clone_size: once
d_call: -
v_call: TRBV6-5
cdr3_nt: TGTGCCAGCAGTTACGGAATCGGGGTTAACTATGGCTACACCTTC
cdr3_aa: CASSYGIGVNYGYTF

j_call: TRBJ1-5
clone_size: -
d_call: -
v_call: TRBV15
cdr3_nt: TGTGCCACCAGCAACCGACAGTTAATAAGCAATCAGCCCCAGCATTTT
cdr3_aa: CATSNRQLISNQPQHF